This is a list of T cell receptor beta chains from one sample in a study of OX40 agonist ivuxolimab in advanced cancers. Clones were read by immunoSEQ multiplex PCR, and TCRdb kept only the in-frame ones, dropping some. Of around 66,000 clones in the sample, approximately 83% are singletons; the top ten hold roughly 4.5%. The source was CD4+ or CD8+ T cells sorted from blood, collected in a trial of the OX40 agonist ivuxolimab. These receptors all come from an adult with an advanced solid tumor such as melanoma, head and neck, liver or kidney cancer. CDR3s include the opening cysteine and the closing phenylalanine or tryptophan. Each record gives: V gene, D gene, CDR3 length, J gene, CDR3 protein. D genes are given only for firm matches.

v_call: TRBV6-1
d_call: -
cdr3_length: 11
j_call: TRBJ1-1
cdr3_aa: CASSPSLEAFF

v_call: TRBV9
d_call: -
cdr3_length: 13
j_call: TRBJ1-2
cdr3_aa: CASSVVGNYGYTF

v_call: TRBV5-1
d_call: TRBD1
cdr3_length: 16
j_call: TRBJ2-2
cdr3_aa: CASSLGRGRNTGELFF

v_call: TRBV2
d_call: -
cdr3_length: 17
j_call: TRBJ1-2
cdr3_aa: CASSEARGANWDYGYTF

v_call: TRBV6-6
d_call: -
cdr3_length: 11
j_call: TRBJ1-1
cdr3_aa: CASGGWAEAFF

v_call: TRBV5-6
d_call: TRBD2
cdr3_length: 15
j_call: TRBJ2-3
cdr3_aa: CASSFIAGGTDTQYF

v_call: TRBV5-4
d_call: TRBD1
cdr3_length: 13
j_call: TRBJ1-2
cdr3_aa: CASREQGPYGYTF

v_call: TRBV6-6
d_call: TRBD2
cdr3_length: 15
j_call: TRBJ2-1
cdr3_aa: CASSYRTSGDNEQFF

v_call: TRBV18
d_call: -
cdr3_length: 16
j_call: TRBJ1-4
cdr3_aa: CASSKEQGGTNEKLFF

v_call: TRBV7-9
d_call: TRBD1
cdr3_length: 16
j_call: TRBJ1-2
cdr3_aa: CASSLSVGTGEFGYTF

v_call: TRBV5-1
d_call: TRBD1
cdr3_length: 16
j_call: TRBJ2-7
cdr3_aa: CASSLFSGTGPDEQYF

v_call: TRBV29-1
d_call: -
cdr3_length: 12
j_call: TRBJ2-3
cdr3_aa: CSGTASTDTQYF

v_call: TRBV5-5
d_call: -
cdr3_length: 14
j_call: TRBJ1-5
cdr3_aa: CASSGTLGIQPQHF

v_call: TRBV6-1
d_call: TRBD1
cdr3_length: 15
j_call: TRBJ1-5
cdr3_aa: CASSDSTGDWEPQHF

v_call: TRBV6-1
d_call: -
cdr3_length: 14
j_call: TRBJ1-1
cdr3_aa: CASSERFSNTEAFF

v_call: TRBV6-6
d_call: TRBD1
cdr3_length: 16
j_call: TRBJ1-5
cdr3_aa: CASSSTQGTPDQPQHF

v_call: TRBV7-8
d_call: -
cdr3_length: 13
j_call: TRBJ1-2
cdr3_aa: CASSLVENYGYTF

v_call: TRBV5-4
d_call: -
cdr3_length: 15
j_call: TRBJ2-3
cdr3_aa: CASSLRTTSTDTQYF

v_call: TRBV2
d_call: -
cdr3_length: 17
j_call: TRBJ1-2
cdr3_aa: CASSDAGQISYVYGYTF

v_call: TRBV7-3
d_call: -
cdr3_length: 16
j_call: TRBJ2-2
cdr3_aa: CASSLSEGGNTGELFF

v_call: TRBV6-6
d_call: TRBD2
cdr3_length: 14
j_call: TRBJ2-7
cdr3_aa: CASSRLAGVYEQYF

v_call: TRBV28
d_call: TRBD1
cdr3_length: 17
j_call: TRBJ2-6
cdr3_aa: CASSQGTGSAGANVLTF

v_call: TRBV6-5
d_call: -
cdr3_length: 16
j_call: TRBJ2-3
cdr3_aa: CASSYSGRGSTDTQYF

v_call: TRBV10-3
d_call: -
cdr3_length: 13
j_call: TRBJ1-3
cdr3_aa: CAISEVTGNTIYF

v_call: TRBV28
d_call: -
cdr3_length: 12
j_call: TRBJ1-2
cdr3_aa: CASLTQPSGYTF

v_call: TRBV21-1
d_call: -
cdr3_length: 19
j_call: TRBJ1-1
cdr3_aa: CASNPKQNSPGPLNTEAFF

v_call: TRBV7-9
d_call: -
cdr3_length: 12
j_call: TRBJ1-1
cdr3_aa: CASSLGTYEAFF

v_call: TRBV5-1
d_call: TRBD1
cdr3_length: 15
j_call: TRBJ2-5
cdr3_aa: CASSGSGQGRETQYF

v_call: TRBV6-6
d_call: -
cdr3_length: 14
j_call: TRBJ2-5
cdr3_aa: CASTLGGPQETQYF

v_call: TRBV19
d_call: -
cdr3_length: 12
j_call: TRBJ1-2
cdr3_aa: CASSIKGHGYTF

v_call: TRBV7-7
d_call: TRBD1
cdr3_length: 16
j_call: TRBJ2-2
cdr3_aa: CASSLTTGANTGELFF

v_call: TRBV9
d_call: TRBD2
cdr3_length: 14
j_call: TRBJ2-5
cdr3_aa: CASSTSGSQETQYF

v_call: TRBV6-6
d_call: -
cdr3_length: 14
j_call: TRBJ1-4
cdr3_aa: CASSTSGEGEKLFF

v_call: TRBV9
d_call: -
cdr3_length: 12
j_call: TRBJ1-2
cdr3_aa: CASSRQAYDYTF

v_call: TRBV12-5
d_call: TRBD1
cdr3_length: 14
j_call: TRBJ1-1
cdr3_aa: CASGPDRENTEAFF

v_call: TRBV19
d_call: TRBD2
cdr3_length: 14
j_call: TRBJ2-3
cdr3_aa: CASSSPGLQDTQYF

v_call: TRBV11-2
d_call: -
cdr3_length: 14
j_call: TRBJ2-3
cdr3_aa: CASSRAGYTDTQYF

v_call: TRBV27
d_call: -
cdr3_length: 15
j_call: TRBJ1-2
cdr3_aa: CASSSGTYPNYGYTF

v_call: TRBV5-1
d_call: TRBD1
cdr3_length: 13
j_call: TRBJ1-6
cdr3_aa: CASRGQPNSPLHF

v_call: TRBV7-2
d_call: -
cdr3_length: 15
j_call: TRBJ2-1
cdr3_aa: CASSLTRTGSGEQFF

v_call: TRBV28
d_call: TRBD2
cdr3_length: 12
j_call: TRBJ2-7
cdr3_aa: CASMRGGGEQYF

v_call: TRBV2
d_call: -
cdr3_length: 13
j_call: TRBJ1-4
cdr3_aa: CASSEWAKEKLFF

v_call: TRBV19
d_call: -
cdr3_length: 15
j_call: TRBJ1-3
cdr3_aa: CASNHWGGSGNTIYF

v_call: TRBV9
d_call: TRBD2
cdr3_length: 16
j_call: TRBJ2-2
cdr3_aa: CASSGGGRGNTGELFF

v_call: TRBV7-8
d_call: TRBD1
cdr3_length: 16
j_call: TRBJ1-6
cdr3_aa: CASSLGRTGGRSPLHF

v_call: TRBV18
d_call: -
cdr3_length: 17
j_call: TRBJ1-4
cdr3_aa: CASSPRAGLATNEKLFF

v_call: TRBV15
d_call: TRBD2
cdr3_length: 18
j_call: TRBJ2-7
cdr3_aa: CATSRADWTSGRLYEQYF

v_call: TRBV6-1
d_call: -
cdr3_length: 16
j_call: TRBJ1-6
cdr3_aa: CASSEARAGQFSPLHF

v_call: TRBV19
d_call: -
cdr3_length: 14
j_call: TRBJ1-6
cdr3_aa: CASSIGGNNSPLHF

v_call: TRBV7-3
d_call: -
cdr3_length: 14
j_call: TRBJ2-2
cdr3_aa: CASSGDTNTGELFF

v_call: TRBV5-1
d_call: TRBD2
cdr3_length: 18
j_call: TRBJ2-3
cdr3_aa: CASRKTVSGGSNTDTQYF

v_call: TRBV7-2
d_call: -
cdr3_length: 14
j_call: TRBJ2-5
cdr3_aa: CASSLGGSQETQYF

v_call: TRBV4-3
d_call: TRBD1
cdr3_length: 18
j_call: TRBJ1-6
cdr3_aa: CASNKNLPGTGGNSPLHF